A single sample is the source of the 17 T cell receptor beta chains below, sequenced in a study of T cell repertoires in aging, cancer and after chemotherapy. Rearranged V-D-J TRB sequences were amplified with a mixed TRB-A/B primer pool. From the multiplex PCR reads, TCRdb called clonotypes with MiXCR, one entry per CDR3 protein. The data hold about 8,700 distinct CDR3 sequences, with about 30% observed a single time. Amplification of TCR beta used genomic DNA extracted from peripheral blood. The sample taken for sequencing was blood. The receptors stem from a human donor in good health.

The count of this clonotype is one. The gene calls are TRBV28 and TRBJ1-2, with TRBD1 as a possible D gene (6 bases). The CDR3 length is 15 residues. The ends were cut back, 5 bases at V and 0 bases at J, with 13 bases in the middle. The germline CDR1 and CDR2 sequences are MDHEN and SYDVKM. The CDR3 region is CASSRSGTSNYGYTF. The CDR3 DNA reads TGTGCCAGCAGTCGCTCCGGGACATCTAACTATGGCTACACCTTC.

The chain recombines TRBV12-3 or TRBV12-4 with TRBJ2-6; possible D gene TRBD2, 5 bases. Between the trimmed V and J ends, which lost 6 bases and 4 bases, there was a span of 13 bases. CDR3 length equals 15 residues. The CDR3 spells CASSRTSSGANVLTF. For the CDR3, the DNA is TGTGCCAGCAGCCGAACTAGTTCAGGGGCCAACGTCCTGACTTTC.

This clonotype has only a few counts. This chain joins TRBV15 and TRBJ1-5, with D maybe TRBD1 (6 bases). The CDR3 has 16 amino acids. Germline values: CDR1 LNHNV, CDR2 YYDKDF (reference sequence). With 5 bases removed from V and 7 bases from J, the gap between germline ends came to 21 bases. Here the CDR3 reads CATSPRGQGRGQPQHF. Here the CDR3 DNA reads TGTGCCACCAGCCCACGGGGGCAGGGGCGCGGGCAGCCCCAGCATTTT.

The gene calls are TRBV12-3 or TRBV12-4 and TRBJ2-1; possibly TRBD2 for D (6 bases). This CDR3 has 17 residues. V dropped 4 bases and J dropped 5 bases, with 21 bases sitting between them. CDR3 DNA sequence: TGTGCCAGCAGTTCGCCGTGGGAGGCGCGGGATAACAATGAGCAGTTCTTC. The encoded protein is CASSSPWEARDNNEQFF.

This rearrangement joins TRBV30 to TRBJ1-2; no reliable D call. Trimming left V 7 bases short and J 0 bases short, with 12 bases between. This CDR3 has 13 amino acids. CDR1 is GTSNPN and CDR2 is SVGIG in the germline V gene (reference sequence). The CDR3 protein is CALNPPANYGYTF. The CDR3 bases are TGTGCCTTAAACCCCCCAGCTAACTATGGCTACACCTTC.

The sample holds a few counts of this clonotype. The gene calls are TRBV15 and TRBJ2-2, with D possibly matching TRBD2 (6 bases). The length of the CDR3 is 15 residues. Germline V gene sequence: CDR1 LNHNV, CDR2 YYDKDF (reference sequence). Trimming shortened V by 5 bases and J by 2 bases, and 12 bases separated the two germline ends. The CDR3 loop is CATSFSSENTGELFF. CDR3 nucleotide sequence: TGTGCCACCAGCTTTTCTAGCGAAAACACCGGGGAGCTGTTTTTT.

The CDR3 sequence is CAISDPGLAGTDTQYF. The CDR3 coding sequence is TGTGCCATCAGTGACCCTGGCCTAGCGGGCACAGATACGCAGTATTTT. The chain is built from TRBV10-3 and TRBJ2-3; 7 bases fit TRBD2. The CDR3 has 16 residues. Germline trimming cut 3 bases from V and 1 base from J; bases unmatched to any gene: 7. Germline CDR1 and CDR2: ENHRY and SYGVKD.

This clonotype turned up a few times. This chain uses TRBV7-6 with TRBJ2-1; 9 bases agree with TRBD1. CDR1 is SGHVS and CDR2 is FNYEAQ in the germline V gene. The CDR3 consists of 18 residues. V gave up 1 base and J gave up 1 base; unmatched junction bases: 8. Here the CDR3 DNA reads TGTGCCAGCAGCTTAGAGTCCCGACAGGGGGTGTCCTACAATGAGCAGTTCTTC. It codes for CASSLESRQGVSYNEQFF.

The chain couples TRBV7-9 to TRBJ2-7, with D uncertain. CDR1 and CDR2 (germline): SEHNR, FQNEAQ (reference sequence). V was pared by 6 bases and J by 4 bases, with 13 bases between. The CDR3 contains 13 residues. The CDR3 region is CASSLPNRYEQYF. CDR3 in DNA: TGTGCCAGCAGTTTACCAAATCGTTACGAGCAGTACTTC.

CDR3 nucleotides: TGTGCCAGCAGATCCGGGACCCAGGGGGAGACCCAGTACTTC. This gives the protein CASRSGTQGETQYF. The rearrangement links TRBV6-5 to TRBJ2-5; D might be TRBD1 (6 bases). V lost 6 bases, J lost 5 bases, and 16 bases lay in between. Germline CDR1 is MNHEY and CDR2 is SVGAGI. The length of the CDR3 is 14 residues.

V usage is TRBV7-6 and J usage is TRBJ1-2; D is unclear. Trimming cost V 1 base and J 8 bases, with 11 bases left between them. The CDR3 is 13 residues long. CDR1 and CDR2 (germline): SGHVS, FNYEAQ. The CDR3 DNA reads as TGTGCCAGCAGCTTAGAGGTGGATAGGGGCTACACCTTC. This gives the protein CASSLEVDRGYTF. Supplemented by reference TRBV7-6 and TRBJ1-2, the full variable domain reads GAGVSQSPRYKVTKRGQDVALRCDPISGHVSLYWYRQALGQGPEFLTYFNYEAQQDKSGLPNDRFSAERPEGSISTLTIQRTEQRDSAMYRCASSLEVDRGYTFGSGTRLTVV.

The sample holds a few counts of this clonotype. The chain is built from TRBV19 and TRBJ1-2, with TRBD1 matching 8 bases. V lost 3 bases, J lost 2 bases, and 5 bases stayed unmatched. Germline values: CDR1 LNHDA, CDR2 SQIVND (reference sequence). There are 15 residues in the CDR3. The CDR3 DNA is TGTGCCAGTAGTATGGGGACAGGCCTGAACTATGGCTACACCTTC. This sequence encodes CASSMGTGLNYGYTF.

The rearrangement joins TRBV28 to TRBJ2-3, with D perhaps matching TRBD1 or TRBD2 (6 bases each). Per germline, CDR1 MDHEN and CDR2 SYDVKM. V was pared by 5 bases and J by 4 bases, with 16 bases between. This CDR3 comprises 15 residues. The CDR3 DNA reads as TGTGCCAGCAGTCCTGGGGGCGGAGGGGCAGATACGCAGTATTTT. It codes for CASSPGGGGADTQYF.

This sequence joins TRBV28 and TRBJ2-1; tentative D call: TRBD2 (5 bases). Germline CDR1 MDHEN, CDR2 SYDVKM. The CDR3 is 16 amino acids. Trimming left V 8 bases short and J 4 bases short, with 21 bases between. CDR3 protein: CASHSSGRLTYNEQFF. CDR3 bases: TGTGCCAGCCATAGCAGCGGACGATTGACTTACAATGAGCAGTTCTTC.

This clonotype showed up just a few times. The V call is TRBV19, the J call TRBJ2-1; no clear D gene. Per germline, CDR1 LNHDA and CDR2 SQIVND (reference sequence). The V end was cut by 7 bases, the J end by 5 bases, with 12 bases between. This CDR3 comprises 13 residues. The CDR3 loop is CASNDLRNNEQFF. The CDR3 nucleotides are TGTGCCAGTAACGACCTTCGAAACAATGAGCAGTTCTTC.

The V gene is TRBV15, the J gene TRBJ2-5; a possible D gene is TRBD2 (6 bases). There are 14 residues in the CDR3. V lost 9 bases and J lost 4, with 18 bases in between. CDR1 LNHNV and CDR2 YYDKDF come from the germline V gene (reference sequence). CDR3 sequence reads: CATTGVAVIETQYF. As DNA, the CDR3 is TGTGCCACAACGGGAGTAGCGGTAATAGAGACCCAGTACTTC.

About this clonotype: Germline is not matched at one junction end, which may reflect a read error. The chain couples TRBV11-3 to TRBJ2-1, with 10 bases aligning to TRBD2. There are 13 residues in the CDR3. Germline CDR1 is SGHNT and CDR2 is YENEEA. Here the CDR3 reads CASSLRLAGEQLF. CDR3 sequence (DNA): TGTGCCAGCAGCTTACGACTAGCGGGCGAGCAGTTATTC.